The text below deals with one T cell receptor beta chain. What it recognizes is unknown. Germline V CDR1 and CDR2: SGHTA, FQGTGA. CDR3 length: 16 amino acids. The V segment lost 5 bases and the J segment 5 bases; nucleotides outside the gene matches: 10. The sample is drawn from a study of T cells in Graves' hyperthyroidism and ophthalmopathy. Study background: Peripheral blood was obtained at initial diagnosis, preceding any treatment.

TCR beta CDR3 region amplification was performed from RNA transcripts. The HTBI primer set served for first-round RT-PCR of the TCR CDR3. TCRdb fed the multiplex PCR reads into MiXCR, producing one record per CDR3 protein. There are around 400,000 distinct CDR3 sequences in the sample; approximately 14% occur only once, and about 21% lies in the top ten. Points from the study as a whole: Most thyroid clonotypes that were expanded above 0.001 also turned up in blood.

The specimen was blood. The chain couples TRBV7-3 to TRBJ2-3; 10 bases are a match to TRBD1. The receptor's source is a woman aged 55-69 years with Graves' ophthalmopathy. CDR3 sequence reads: CASSLSRDRGRDTQYF. Written as DNA, the CDR3 is TGTGCCAGCAGCCTCAGCCGGGACAGGGGCAGAGATACGCAGTATTTT.